This T cell receptor beta chain originates from a study of CD8 T cells in ankylosing spondylitis. Regarding the study as a whole: Disease-linked clones were reportedly significantly enriched in matched ankylosing spondylitis synovial fluid.

About this clonotype: The antigen is undetermined.

Quantitative 5'-RACE with molecular barcodes generated TCR beta libraries. TCRdb re-derived calls from the 5' RACE reads in MiXCR, one entry per CDR3 protein. The repertoire consists of 240,000 or so distinct CDR3 sequences, with roughly 10% occurring once and the leading ten covering 6% to 8.5%. This CDR3 region has 16 residues. Germline V CDR1 and CDR2: SEHNR, FQNEAQ (reference sequence). Germline trimming cut 6 bases from V and 8 bases from J; bases unmatched to any gene: 14. Sequenced: blood, either unsorted or a sorted T cell fraction (not recorded which). The TCR comes from a male donor with ankylosing spondylitis or in good health (not recorded which). V is TRBV7-9 and J is TRBJ1-4; TRBD1 matches at 8 bases. The CDR3 protein is CASRPSGTGRKEKLFF. CDR3 nucleotides: TGTGCCAGCAGGCCCTCAGGGACAGGACGAAAGGAAAAACTGTTTTTT.